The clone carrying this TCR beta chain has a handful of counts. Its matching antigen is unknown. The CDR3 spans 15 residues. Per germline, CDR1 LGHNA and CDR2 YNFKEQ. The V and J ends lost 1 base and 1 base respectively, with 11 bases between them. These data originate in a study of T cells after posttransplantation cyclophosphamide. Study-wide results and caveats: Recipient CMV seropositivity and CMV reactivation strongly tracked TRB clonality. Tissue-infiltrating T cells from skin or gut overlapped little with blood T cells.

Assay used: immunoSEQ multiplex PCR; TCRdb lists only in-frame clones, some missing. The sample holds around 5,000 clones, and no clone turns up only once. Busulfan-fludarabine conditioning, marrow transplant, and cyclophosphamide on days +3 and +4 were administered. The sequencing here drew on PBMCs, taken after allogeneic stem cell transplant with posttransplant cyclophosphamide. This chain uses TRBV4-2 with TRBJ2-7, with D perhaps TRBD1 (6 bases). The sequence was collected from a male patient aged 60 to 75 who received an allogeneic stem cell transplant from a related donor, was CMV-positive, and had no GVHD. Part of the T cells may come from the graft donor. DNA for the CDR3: TGTGCCAGCAGCCAAGTAGCAGGGGAGTCCTACGAGCAGTACTTC. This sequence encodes CASSQVAGESYEQYF.